This T cell receptor (beta chain) was recorded in a study of cytomegalovirus exposure and HLA in healthy donors. Whole-study findings and limits: In a later analysis, CMV-associated beta chains were mostly HLA-associated, it appeared.

This clone was seen a handful of times. Its target is unknown. 60 Vbeta and 13 Jbeta primers were used in PCR. Libraries were prepared by immunoSEQ multiplex PCR; TCRdb keeps only in-frame clonotypes and omits some of them. In the table there are about 43,000 clones, over 55% of which are singletons. The receptor was isolated from a man in his fifties or sixties in good health and CMV-seropositive. The specimen was PBMCs.

For the CDR3, the DNA is TGCGCCAGCAGCCAAGAGGAGCGAGGCGGCACAAAGTCGGAGACCCAGTACTTC. Amino acids: CASSQEERGGTKSETQYF. The gene calls are TRBV4-3 and TRBJ2-5; no clear D. The CDR3 is 18 residues long. Germline values: CDR1 LGHNA, CDR2 YSLEER. The germline V and J ends were trimmed by 0 bases and 5 bases, with 22 bases remaining between them.